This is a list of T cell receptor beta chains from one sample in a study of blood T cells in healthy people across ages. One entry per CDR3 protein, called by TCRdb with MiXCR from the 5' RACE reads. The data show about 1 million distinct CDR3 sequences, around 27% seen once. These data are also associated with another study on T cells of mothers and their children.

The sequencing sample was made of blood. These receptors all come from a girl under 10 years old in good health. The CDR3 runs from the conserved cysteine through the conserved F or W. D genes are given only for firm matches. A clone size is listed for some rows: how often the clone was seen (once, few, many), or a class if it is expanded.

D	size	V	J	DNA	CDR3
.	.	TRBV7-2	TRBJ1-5	TGTGCCAGCAGCTCAGGGTTGTTGCAGCCCCAGCATTTT	CASSSGLLQPQHF
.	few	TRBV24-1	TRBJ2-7	TGTGCCACCAGTCCGAGGGGAAACTACGAGCAGTACTTC	CATSPRGNYEQYF
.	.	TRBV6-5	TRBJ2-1	TGTGCCAGCAGTTACGGGGGTCGCAATGAGCAGTTCTTC	CASSYGGRNEQFF
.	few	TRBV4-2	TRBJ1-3	TGTGCCAGCAGCCAAGATTTGATGCGGGACACCATATATTTT	CASSQDLMRDTIYF
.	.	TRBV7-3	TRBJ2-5	TGTGCCAGCAGCTCCGGTCCTACAGGCGGAGAGACCCAGTACTTC	CASSSGPTGGETQYF
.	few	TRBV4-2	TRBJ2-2	TGTGCCAGCAGCCAAGATATCCCGGGGGCTACGGCGGGGGACACCGGGGAGCTGTTTTTT	CASSQDIPGATAGDTGELFF
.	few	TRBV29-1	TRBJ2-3	TGCAGCGTTGTGTACGAGTTTCGGGCGGATGACGGGGATACGCAGTATTTT	CSVVYEFRADDGDTQYF
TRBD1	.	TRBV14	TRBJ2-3	TGTGCCAGCAGCCAAGGGACAGGGGTGGGAGATACGCAGTATTTT	CASSQGTGVGDTQYF
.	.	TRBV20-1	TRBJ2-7	TGCAGTGCTAGACTTAGAACTTCCACCTACGAGCAGTACTTC	CSARLRTSTYEQYF
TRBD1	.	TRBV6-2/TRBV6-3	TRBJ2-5	TGTGCCAGCAGTCAACAGACAGGGTCACAAGAGACCCAGTACTTC	CASSQQTGSQETQYF
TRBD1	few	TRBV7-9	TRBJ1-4	TGTGCCAGCAGCCTAGGACAGGGATGGGAAGAAAAACTGTTTTTT	CASSLGQGWEEKLFF
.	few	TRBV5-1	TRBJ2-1	TGCGCCGGCAGCTTGGGGGGCCTCTACAATGAGCAGTTCTTC	CAGSLGGLYNEQFF
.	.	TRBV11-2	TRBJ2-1	TGTGCCAGCAGCGACCGACTAACTGAGCAGTTCTTC	CASSDRLTEQFF
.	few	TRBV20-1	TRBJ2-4	TGTAGTGCTAGTGTTCGGGGGCTAGCCAAAAACATTCAGTACTTC	CSASVRGLAKNIQYF
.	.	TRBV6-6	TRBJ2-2	TGTGCCAGCAGTCACCAACTAGGGGAGGACACCGGGGAGCTGTTTTTT	CASSHQLGEDTGELFF
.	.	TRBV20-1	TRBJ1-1	TGCAGTGCTAGTGCCCTCACAGGGAACACTGAAGCTTTCTTT	CSASALTGNTEAFF
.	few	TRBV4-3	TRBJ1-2	TGCGCCAGCAGCCAGTTCACAGCTAACTATGGCTACACCTTC	CASSQFTANYGYTF
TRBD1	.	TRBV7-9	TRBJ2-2	TGTGCCAGCAGCGCCTCCGGGACAGGGGGAACCGGGGAGCTGTTTTTT	CASSASGTGGTGELFF
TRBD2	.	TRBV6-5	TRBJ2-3	TGTGCCAGCAAAAACGTAGCGGGGAGCACAGATACGCAGTATTTT	CASKNVAGSTDTQYF
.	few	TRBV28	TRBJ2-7	TGTGCCAGCAGTTCCCCGTCCCTGGCATACGAGCAGTACTTC	CASSSPSLAYEQYF
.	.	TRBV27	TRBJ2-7	TGTGCCGGCAAACCAATCGGTGTTTCCGAGCAGTACTTC	CAGKPIGVSEQYF
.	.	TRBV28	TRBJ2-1	TGTGCCAGCAGTTTTCGGGTAGGGTACAATGAGCAGTTCTTC	CASSFRVGYNEQFF
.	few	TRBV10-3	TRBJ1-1	TGTGCCATCAGTAGGGGAATGAACACTGAAGCTTTCTTT	CAISRGMNTEAFF
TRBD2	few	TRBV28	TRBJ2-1	TGTGCCAGCAGTAGAGGCGGGAGACATGAGCAGTTCTTC	CASSRGGRHEQFF
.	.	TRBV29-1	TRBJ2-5	TGCAGCGTTGAAGATAGGAGGACATATCAAGAGACCCAGTACTTC	CSVEDRRTYQETQYF
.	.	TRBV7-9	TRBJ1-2	TGTGCCGGCAGCGCTAAACAGGGAAGTGGCTACACCTTC	CAGSAKQGSGYTF
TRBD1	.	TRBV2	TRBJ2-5	TGTGCCAGCTGGGACAGGGTGGTGGAGACCCAGTACTTC	CASWDRVVETQYF
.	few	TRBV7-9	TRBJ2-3	TGTGCCAGCAGCTGGGGGGGCACAGATACGCAGTATTTT	CASSWGGTDTQYF
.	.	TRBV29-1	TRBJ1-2	TGCAGCGTAGTCATTAACTATGGCTACACCTTC	CSVVINYGYTF
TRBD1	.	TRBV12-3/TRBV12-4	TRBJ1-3	TGTGCCAGCAGGTCCCCGGGACAGGTCTCTGGAAACACCATATATTTT	CASRSPGQVSGNTIYF
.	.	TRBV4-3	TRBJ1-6	TGCGCCAGCAGCCAAGAAGTGCTTGCGAGCTCACCCCTCCACTTT	CASSQEVLASSPLHF
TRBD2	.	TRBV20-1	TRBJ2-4	TGCAGTGCTAGAGATGCCCTAGCGGGGGAGAACATTCAGTACTTC	CSARDALAGENIQYF